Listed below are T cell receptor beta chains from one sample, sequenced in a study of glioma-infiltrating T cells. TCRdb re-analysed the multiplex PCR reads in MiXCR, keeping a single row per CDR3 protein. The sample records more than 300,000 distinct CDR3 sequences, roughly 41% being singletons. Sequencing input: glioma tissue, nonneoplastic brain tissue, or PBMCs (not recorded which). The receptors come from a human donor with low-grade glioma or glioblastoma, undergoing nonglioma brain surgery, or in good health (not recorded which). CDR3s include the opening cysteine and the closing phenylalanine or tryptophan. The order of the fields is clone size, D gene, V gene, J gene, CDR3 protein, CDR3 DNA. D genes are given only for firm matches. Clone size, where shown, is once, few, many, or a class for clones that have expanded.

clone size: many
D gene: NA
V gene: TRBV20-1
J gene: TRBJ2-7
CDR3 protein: CSARPLLRHGLNEQYF
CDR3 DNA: TGCAGTGCTAGACCACTCCTGAGACACGGCCTTAACGAGCAGTACTTC

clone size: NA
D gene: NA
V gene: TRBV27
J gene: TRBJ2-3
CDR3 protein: CASSYRTRGYTQYF
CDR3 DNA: TGTGCCAGCAGTTACCGCACCCGCGGGTATACGCAGTATTTT

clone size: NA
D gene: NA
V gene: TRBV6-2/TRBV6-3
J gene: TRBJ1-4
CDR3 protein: CASRMEATNEKLFF
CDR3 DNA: TGTGCCAGCAGGATGGAGGCAACTAATGAAAAACTGTTTTTT

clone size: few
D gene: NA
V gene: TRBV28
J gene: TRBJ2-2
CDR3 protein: CATQAPMGPTGELFF
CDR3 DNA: TGTGCCACCCAAGCCCCGATGGGGCCCACCGGGGAGCTGTTTTTT

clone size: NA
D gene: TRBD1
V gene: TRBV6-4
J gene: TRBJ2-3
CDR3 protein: CASSARQGADTQYF
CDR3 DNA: TGTGCCAGCAGTGCCCGACAGGGGGCAGATACGCAGTATTTT

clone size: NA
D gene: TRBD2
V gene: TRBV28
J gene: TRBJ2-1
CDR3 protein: CASSSSGGGWYNEQFF
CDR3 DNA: TGTGCCAGCAGTTCTAGCGGAGGTGGGTGGTACAATGAGCAGTTCTTC

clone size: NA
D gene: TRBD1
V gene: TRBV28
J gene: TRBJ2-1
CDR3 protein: CASRLDRAYAYEQFF
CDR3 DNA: TGTGCCAGCAGACTGGACAGGGCTTACGCCTACGAGCAGTTCTTC

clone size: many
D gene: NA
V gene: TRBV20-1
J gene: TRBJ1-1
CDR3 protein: CSARQLKYTEAFF
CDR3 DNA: TGCAGTGCCAGACAGTTGAAGTACACTGAAGCTTTCTTT

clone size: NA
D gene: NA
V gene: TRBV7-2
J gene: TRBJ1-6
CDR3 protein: CASSRPPEPLHF
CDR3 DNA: TGTGCCAGCAGCCGCCCGCCTGAACCCCTCCACTTT

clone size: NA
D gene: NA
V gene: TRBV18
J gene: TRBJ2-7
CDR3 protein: CASSPPSPVRNEQYF
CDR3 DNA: TGTGCCAGCTCACCACCGTCTCCTGTACGGAACGAGCAGTACTTC

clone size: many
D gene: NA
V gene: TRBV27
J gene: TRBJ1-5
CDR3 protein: CASSLSGAGMEYSNQPQHF
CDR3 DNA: TGTGCCAGCAGTTTATCGGGGGCAGGGATGGAATATAGCAATCAGCCCCAGCATTTT

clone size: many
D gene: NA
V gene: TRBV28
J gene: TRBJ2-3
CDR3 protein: CASSLGRTASTDTQYF
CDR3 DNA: TGTGCCAGCAGTTTGGGTCGGACAGCCAGCACAGATACGCAGTATTTT

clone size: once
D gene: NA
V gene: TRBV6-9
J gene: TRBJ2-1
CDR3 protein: CASSYSGTLSYNEQFF
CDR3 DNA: TGTGCCAGCAGTTATTCCGGGACACTATCCTACAATGAGCAGTTCTTC

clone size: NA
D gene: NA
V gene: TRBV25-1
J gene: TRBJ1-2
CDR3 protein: CASSEYEGQPSQYGYTF
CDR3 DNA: TGTGCCAGCAGTGAATACGAAGGGCAACCCTCACAGTATGGCTACACCTTC

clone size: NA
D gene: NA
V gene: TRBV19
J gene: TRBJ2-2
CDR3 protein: CASSIQDRNTGELFF
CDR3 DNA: TGTGCCAGTAGTATCCAGGACAGGAACACCGGGGAGCTGTTTTTT

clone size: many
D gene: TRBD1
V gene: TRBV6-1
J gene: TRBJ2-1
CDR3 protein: CASSEATGGYNEQFF
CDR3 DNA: TGTGCCAGCAGTGAAGCGACAGGGGGCTACAATGAGCAGTTCTTC

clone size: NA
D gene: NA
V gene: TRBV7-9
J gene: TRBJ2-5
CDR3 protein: CASSPYAETQYF
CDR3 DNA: TGTGCCAGCTCACCATATGCGGAGACCCAGTACTTC

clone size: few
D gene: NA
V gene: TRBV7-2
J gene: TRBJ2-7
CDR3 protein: CASSIRDFYEQYF
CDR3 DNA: TGTGCCAGCAGCATACGGGACTTCTACGAGCAGTACTTC

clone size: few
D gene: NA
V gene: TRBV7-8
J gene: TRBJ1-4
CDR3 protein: CASSLWGGATNEKLFF
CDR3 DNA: TGTGCCAGCAGCTTATGGGGGGGCGCAACTAATGAAAAACTGTTTTTT

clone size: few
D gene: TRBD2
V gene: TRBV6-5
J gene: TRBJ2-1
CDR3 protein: CASSWGLAGVTYNEQFF
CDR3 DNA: TGTGCCAGCAGTTGGGGACTAGCGGGAGTAACCTACAATGAGCAGTTCTTC

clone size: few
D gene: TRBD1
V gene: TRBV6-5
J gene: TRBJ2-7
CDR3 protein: CASSYSGPTGHYEQYF
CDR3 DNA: TGTGCCAGCAGTTACTCAGGCCCGACAGGGCACTACGAGCAGTACTTC

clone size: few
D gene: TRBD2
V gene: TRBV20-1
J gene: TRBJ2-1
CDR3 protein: CSARGLAGAIEQFF
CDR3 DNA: TGCAGTGCTAGAGGACTAGCGGGAGCGATCGAGCAGTTCTTC

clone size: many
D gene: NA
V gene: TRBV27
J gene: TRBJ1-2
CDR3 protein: CASSPKAGYGYTF
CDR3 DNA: TGTGCCAGCAGTCCAAAGGCAGGTTATGGCTACACCTTC

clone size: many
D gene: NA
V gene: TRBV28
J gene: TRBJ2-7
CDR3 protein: CASSLGRGEQYF
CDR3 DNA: TGTGCCAGCAGTTTAGGCAGGGGCGAGCAGTACTTC

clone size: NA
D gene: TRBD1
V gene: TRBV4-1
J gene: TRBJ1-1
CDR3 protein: CASSQDGDRGSGTEAFF
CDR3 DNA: TGCGCCAGCAGCCAAGATGGGGACAGGGGAAGCGGGACTGAAGCTTTCTTT

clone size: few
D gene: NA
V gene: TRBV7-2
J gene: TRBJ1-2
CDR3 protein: CASSPNRDNGYTF
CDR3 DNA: TGTGCCAGCAGCCCGAACAGGGATAATGGCTACACCTTC

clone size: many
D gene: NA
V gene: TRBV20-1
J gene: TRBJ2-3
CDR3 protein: CSQKGDSTDTQYF
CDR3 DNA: TGCAGCCAAAAAGGGGATAGCACAGATACGCAGTATTTT

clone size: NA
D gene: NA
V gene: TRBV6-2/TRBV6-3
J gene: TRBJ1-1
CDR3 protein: CASTLSGVFAEAFF
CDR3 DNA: TGTGCCAGCACCTTGTCCGGGGTTTTTGCTGAAGCTTTCTTT

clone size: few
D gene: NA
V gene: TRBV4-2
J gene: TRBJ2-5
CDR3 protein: CASSQTGGGETQYF
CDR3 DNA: TGTGCCAGCAGCCAAACAGGGGGGGGCGAGACCCAGTACTTC

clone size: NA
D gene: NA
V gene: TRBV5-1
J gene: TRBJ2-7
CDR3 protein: CASSLVGGRNYEQYF
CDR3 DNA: TGCGCCAGCAGCTTGGTGGGGGGGCGGAACTACGAGCAGTACTTC

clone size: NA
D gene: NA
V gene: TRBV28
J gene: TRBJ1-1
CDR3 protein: CDSSHHRALGEAFF
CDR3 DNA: TGTGACAGCAGTCATCACAGGGCCCTGGGGGAAGCTTTCTTT

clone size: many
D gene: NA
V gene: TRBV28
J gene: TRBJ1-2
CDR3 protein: CASSLKDPYGYTF
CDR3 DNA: TGTGCCAGCAGTTTAAAGGACCCCTATGGCTACACCTTC

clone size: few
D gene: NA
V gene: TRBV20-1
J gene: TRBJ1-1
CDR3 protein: CSAREGLLLNTEAFF
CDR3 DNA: TGCAGTGCTAGAGAGGGGCTCCTCTTAAACACTGAAGCTTTCTTT

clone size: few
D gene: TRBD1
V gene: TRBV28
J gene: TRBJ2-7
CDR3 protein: CASTPGQAHYEQYF
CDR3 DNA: TGTGCCAGCACCCCGGGACAGGCCCACTACGAGCAGTACTTC

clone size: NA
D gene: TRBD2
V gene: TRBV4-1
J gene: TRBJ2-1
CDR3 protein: CASRKGLVVDEQFF
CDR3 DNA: TGCGCCTCTCGGAAGGGACTAGTGGTTGATGAGCAGTTCTTC

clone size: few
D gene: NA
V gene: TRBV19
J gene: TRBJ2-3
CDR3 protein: CASSIALRGTQYF
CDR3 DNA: TGTGCCAGTAGTATCGCGCTCAGGGGAACGCAGTATTTT

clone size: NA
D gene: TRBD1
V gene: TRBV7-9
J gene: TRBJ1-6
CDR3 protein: CASSSSGTGGSYNSPLHF
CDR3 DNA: TGTGCCAGCAGCTCATCCGGGACAGGGGGCTCCTATAATTCACCCCTCCACTTT

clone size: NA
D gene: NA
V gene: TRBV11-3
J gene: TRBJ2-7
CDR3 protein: CASSSRWSDEQYF
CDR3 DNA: TGTGCCAGCAGCTCGAGGTGGTCCGACGAGCAGTACTTC

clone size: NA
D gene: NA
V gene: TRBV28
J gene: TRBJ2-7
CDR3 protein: CASSRDNSYEQYF
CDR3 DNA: TGTGCCAGCAGTCGGGACAACTCCTACGAGCAGTACTTC

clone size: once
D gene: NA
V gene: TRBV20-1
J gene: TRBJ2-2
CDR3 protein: CSARDRAAEELFF
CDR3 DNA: TGCAGTGCTAGAGATAGAGCGGCCGAGGAGCTGTTTTTT

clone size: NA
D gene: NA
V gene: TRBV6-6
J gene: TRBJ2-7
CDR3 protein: CASSYSGGVYEQYF
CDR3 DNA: TGTGCCAGCAGTTACTCGGGGGGCGTGTACGAGCAGTACTTC

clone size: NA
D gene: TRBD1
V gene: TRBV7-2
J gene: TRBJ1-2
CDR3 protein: CASSLEYPGQGVNYGYTF
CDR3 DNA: TGTGCCAGCAGCTTAGAGTACCCGGGACAGGGAGTCAACTATGGCTACACCTTC

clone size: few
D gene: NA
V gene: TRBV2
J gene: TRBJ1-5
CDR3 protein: CASSESARNQPQHF
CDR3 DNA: TGTGCCAGCAGTGAATCGGCACGGAATCAGCCCCAGCATTTT

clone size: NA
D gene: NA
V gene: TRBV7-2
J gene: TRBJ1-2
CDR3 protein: CASSSPLYVYTF
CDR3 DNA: TGTGCCAGCAGCTCGCCTCTATATGTCTACACCTTC

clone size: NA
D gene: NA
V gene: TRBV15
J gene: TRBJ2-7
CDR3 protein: CATSRVDAASGAQYEQYF
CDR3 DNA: TGTGCCACCAGCAGAGTGGACGCGGCCTCGGGGGCCCAGTACGAGCAGTACTTC

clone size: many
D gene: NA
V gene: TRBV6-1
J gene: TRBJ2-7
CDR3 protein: CASPGVGYEQYF
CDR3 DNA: TGTGCCAGCCCGGGGGTGGGCTACGAGCAGTACTTC

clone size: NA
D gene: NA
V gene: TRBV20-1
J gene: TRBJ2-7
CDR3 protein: CSARIFGAPYEQYF
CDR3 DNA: TGCAGTGCTAGAATTTTCGGAGCACCCTACGAGCAGTACTTC

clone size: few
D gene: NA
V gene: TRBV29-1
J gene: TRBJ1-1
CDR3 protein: CSVEDSMNTEAFF
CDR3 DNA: TGCAGCGTTGAAGACAGCATGAACACTGAAGCTTTCTTT

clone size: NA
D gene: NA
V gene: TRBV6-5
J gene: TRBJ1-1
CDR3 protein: CASSYHPRLNTEAFF
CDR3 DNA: TGTGCCAGCAGTTACCACCCACGGCTGAACACTGAAGCTTTCTTT

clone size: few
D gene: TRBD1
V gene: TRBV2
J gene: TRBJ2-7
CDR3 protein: CAVPGQDYEQYF
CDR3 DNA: TGTGCCGTACCGGGACAGGACTACGAGCAGTACTTC

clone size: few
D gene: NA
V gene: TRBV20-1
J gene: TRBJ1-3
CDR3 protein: CSARDGGGTIYF
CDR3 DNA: TGCAGTGCTAGAGATGGAGGCGGCACCATATATTTT

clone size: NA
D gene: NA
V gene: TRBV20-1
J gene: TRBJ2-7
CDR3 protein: CSARLGPRSLGYEQYF
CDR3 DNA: TGCAGTGCTAGATTGGGGCCTAGATCCCTGGGCTACGAGCAGTACTTC

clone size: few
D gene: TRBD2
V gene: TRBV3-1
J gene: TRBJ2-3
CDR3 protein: CASSQGLAGGTDTQYF
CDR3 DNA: TGTGCCAGCAGCCAGGGGCTAGCGGGAGGCACAGATACGCAGTATTTT

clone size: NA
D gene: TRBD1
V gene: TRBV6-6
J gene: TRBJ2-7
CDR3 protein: CASSSAPGQDLYEQYF
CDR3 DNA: TGTGCCAGCAGTTCCGCTCCGGGACAGGATCTTTACGAGCAGTACTTC